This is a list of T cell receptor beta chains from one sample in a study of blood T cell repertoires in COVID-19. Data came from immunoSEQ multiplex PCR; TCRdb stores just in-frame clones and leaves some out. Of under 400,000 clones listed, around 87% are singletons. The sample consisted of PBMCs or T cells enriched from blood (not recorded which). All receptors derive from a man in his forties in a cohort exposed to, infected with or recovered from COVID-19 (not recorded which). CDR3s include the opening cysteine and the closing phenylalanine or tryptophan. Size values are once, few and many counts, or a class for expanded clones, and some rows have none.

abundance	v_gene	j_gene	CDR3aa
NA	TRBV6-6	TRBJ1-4	CASRPDRVGNEKLFF
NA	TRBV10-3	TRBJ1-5	CAISAGGDQPQHF
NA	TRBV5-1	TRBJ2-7	CASSSEAGGPYEQYF
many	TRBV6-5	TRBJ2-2	CASSYSPGFAGELFF
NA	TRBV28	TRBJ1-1	CASRPHGGDTEAFF
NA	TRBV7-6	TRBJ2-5	CASSLGSREALGTQYF
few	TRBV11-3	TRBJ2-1	CASSLGPTGGNEQFF
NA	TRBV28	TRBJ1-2	CASSLEGYYGYTF
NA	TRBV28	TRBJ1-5	CASSSQLNQPQHF
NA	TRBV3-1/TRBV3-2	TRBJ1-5	CASSRTGVGNQPQHF
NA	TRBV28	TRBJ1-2	CASTKDSHGYTF
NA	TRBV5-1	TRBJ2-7	CASSPHPEPYEQYF
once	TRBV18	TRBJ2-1	CASSSIDSNEQFF
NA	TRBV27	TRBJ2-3	CASSRRGIAGEDTQYF
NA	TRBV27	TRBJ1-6	CASSPLDRSRNSPLHF
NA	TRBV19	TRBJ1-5	CASSIELNQPQHF
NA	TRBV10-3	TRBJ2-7	CAISEGGLPDF
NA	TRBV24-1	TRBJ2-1	CATSDKTSPEQFF
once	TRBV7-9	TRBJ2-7	CASSSSRDPGTLYEQYF
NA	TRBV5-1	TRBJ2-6	CASSLAGLSSGANVLTF
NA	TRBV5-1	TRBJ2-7	CASSATGGAGEQYF
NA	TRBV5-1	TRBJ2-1	CASSLQGGENEQFF
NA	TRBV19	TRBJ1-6	CASSWGWRSPLHF
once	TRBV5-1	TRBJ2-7	CASSMTGEGSYEQYF
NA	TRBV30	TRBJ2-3	CAWSRGGRSTDTQYF
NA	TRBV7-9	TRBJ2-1	CASSLASWAGGARFNEQFF
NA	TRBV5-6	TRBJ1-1	CASSLAAAPENTEAFF
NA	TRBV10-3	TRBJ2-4	CAISGDSTKNIQYF
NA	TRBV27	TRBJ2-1	CASSAIAGLSYNEQFF
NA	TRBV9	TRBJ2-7	CASSVTSGSYEQYF
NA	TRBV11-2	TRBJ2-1	CASSLESAAEQFF
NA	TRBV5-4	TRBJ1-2	CASSLEGASYTF
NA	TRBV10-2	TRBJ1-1	CASSEEHGGTEAFF
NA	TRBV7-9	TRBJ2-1	CASSLSPGHANEQFF
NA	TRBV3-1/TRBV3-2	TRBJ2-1	CASSHLLAGGPGEQFF
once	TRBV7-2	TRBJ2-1	CASRRGLGAGRNEQFF
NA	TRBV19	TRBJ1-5	CASSARTGAGKQPQHF
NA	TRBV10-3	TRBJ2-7	CAISGTSGSDEQYF
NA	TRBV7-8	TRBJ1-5	CASSLQQGPQHF
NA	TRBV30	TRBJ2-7	CAWSVSDTYEQYF
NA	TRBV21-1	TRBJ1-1	CASSNETDPPTEAFF
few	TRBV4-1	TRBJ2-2	CASSLSGAGVGELFF
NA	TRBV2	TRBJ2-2	CASSTSGSNTGELFF
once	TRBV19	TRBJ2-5	CASSPRTGGETQYF
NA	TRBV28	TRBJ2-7	CASSLWGGINSYEQYF
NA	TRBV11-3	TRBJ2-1	CASTRAGGGDNEQFF
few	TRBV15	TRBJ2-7	CATSREISKGNEQYF
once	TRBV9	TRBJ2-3	CASSPIGTSFLGTDTQYF
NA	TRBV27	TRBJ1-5	CASRYRQGSQPQHF